Sequencing of this T cell receptor (beta chain) was carried out in a study of blood T cells in healthy people across ages. For every donor, a draw yielded 7.5 to 10 milliliters of peripheral blood. Alongside a J-beta primer mix, a sample-barcoded 5' primer served in a second PCR lasting about 7 to 12 cycles. Each cDNA molecule was tagged by a template-switch adaptor that had 12 random nucleotides. In TCRdb, the 5' RACE reads were re-called with MiXCR into one record per CDR3 protein. Of about 1.5 million distinct CDR3 sequences listed, 40% to 45% were seen once; the top ten hold about 4.1%. This CDR3 is 14 amino acids long. The V gene end was trimmed by 5 bases and the J gene end by 8 bases; junction bases not matched to a gene: 8.

V usage is TRBV12-3 or TRBV12-4 and J usage is TRBJ1-4; 7 bases agree with TRBD1. The specimen was blood. The sequence derives from a woman aged 18-29 years in good health. CDR3 in DNA: TGTGCCAGCAGTCCAACAGGGGTTGGGGAAAAACTGTTTTTT. Translation: CASSPTGVGEKLFF.